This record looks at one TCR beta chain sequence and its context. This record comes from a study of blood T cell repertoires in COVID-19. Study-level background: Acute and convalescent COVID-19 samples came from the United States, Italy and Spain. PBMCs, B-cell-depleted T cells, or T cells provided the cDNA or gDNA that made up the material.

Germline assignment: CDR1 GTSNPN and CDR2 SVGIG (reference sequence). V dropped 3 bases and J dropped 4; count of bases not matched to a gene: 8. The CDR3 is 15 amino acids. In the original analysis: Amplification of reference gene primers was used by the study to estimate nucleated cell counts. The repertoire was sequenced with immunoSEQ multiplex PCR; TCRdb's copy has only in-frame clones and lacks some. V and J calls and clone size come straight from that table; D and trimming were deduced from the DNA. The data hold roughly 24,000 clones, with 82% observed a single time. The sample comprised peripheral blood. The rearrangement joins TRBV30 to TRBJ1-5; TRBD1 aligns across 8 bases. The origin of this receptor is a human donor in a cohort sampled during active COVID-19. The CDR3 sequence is CAWRTGQGNNQPQHF. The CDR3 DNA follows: TGTGCCTGGAGGACCGGACAGGGTAATAATCAGCCCCAGCATTTT.